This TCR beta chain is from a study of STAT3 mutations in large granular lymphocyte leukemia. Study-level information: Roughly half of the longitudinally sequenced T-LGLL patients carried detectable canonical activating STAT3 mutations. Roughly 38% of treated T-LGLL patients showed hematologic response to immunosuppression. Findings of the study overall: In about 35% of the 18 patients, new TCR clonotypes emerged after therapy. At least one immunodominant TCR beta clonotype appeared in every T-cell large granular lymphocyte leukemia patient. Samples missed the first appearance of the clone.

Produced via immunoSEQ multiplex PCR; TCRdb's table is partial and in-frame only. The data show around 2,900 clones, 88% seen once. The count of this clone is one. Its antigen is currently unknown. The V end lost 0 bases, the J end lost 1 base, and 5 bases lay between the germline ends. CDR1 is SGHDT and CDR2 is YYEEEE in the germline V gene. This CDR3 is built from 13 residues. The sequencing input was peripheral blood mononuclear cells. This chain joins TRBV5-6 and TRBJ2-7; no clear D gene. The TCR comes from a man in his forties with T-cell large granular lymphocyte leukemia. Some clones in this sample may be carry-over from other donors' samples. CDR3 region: CASSLVASYEQYF. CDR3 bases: TGTGCCAGCAGCTTGGTCGCTTCCTACGAGCAGTACTTC.